This TCR beta chain appears in the sequencing data of a study of cytomegalovirus exposure and HLA in healthy donors. Study as a whole: Genotyping showed around 80% of 350 to 400 donors falling in the Caucasian-associated ancestry cluster. Study outcomes and limitations: Investigators reported some 150 TCR beta chains as tied to cytomegalovirus. Among CMV-associated TCR beta chains, most appeared HLA-restricted in a later analysis.

Both 60 Vbeta primers and 13 Jbeta primers went into the PCR. Clones were sequenced by immunoSEQ multiplex PCR, and TCRdb holds only the in-frame ones, with some missing. The sample contains some 110,000 clones, 76% of which appear only once. On this clone: Its specificity is not known.

Per germline, CDR1 SQVTM and CDR2 ANQGSEA. The CDR3 spans 16 residues. Trimming stripped 6 bases from V and 7 bases from J, with 25 bases between. The sample was PBMCs. V usage is TRBV29-1 and J usage is TRBJ2-1; tentatively, D is TRBD2 (6 bases). The TCR sequence derives from a man aged 45 to 65 in good health and CMV-seropositive. The CDR3: CSVILPLGRAGNEQFF. The CDR3 DNA follows: TGCAGCGTAATTCTCCCCCTCGGCCGGGCGGGAAATGAGCAGTTCTTC.